This TCR beta chain was captured by sequencing in a study of blood T cell repertoires in COVID-19. J gave up 8 bases and V 6 bases, and 5 bases lay outside the gene matches. Germline CDR1 MNHEY, CDR2 SMNVEV (reference sequence). This CDR3 is built from 14 residues. Some clones are missing from TCRdb's copy, which holds only in-frame ones; the method was immunoSEQ multiplex PCR. The repertoire holds some 250,000 clones, around 84% seen once, with over 4% in the top ten. Patients from Seattle were sampled longitudinally, starting during active infection. The chain links TRBV27 to TRBJ1-5; 12 nucleotides line up with TRBD1. The sequencing input was peripheral blood. The TCR comes from a woman aged 60-70 years with COVID-19, enrolled during active disease. CDR3 in amino acids: CASRGTGGIEPQHF. In nucleotides, the CDR3 is TGTGCCAGCAGGGGGACAGGGGGCATCGAGCCCCAGCATTTT.